The 12 T cell receptor beta chains below come from one sample, sequenced in a study of blood T cell repertoires in COVID-19. Some clones are missing from TCRdb's copy, which holds only in-frame ones; the method was immunoSEQ multiplex PCR. The top ten hold 11% of the sample, which has 150,000 to 200,000 clones, 75% to 85% seen once. The specimen was peripheral blood. Source of these receptors: a woman between 40 and 55 years old with COVID-19, enrolled during active disease.

On this clone: The germline gene is not matched at one end of the junction; a read error may be the cause. V gene TRBV29-1 combines with J gene TRBJ2-1, with D maybe TRBD2 (6 bases). The CDR3 is made up of 12 amino acids. Germline values: CDR1 SQVTM, CDR2 ANQGSEA. CDR3 coding DNA: TGCAGCGCCCGGGACTCCTCCAATGAGCAGTTCTTC. Its protein is CSARDSSNEQFF.

This clone has more than one count but fewer than ten. The chain employs TRBV14 and TRBJ1-3; D is undetermined. The germline gives CDR1 SGHDN, CDR2 FVKESK. CDR3 length equals 20 residues. Between the trimmed V and J ends, which lost 2 bases and 4 bases, there was a span of 27 bases. The CDR3 bases are TGTGCCAGCAGCCAACCTTTCCACCTTGGCGGGAGCTATTGGGGAAACACCATATATTTT. It codes for CASSQPFHLGGSYWGNTIYF.

V gene TRBV3-1 (or the pseudogene TRBV3-2) combines with J gene TRBJ1-1; 10 bases line up with TRBD1. Germline trimming cut 2 bases from V and 10 bases from J; bases unmatched to any gene: 4. CDR3 length: 13 amino acids. Germline-derived CDR1 and CDR2 are LGHDT and YNNKEL (reference sequence). The CDR3 region has the DNA TGTGCCAGCAGCCAAACGGACAGGGGGGGAGCTTTCTTT. As protein: CASSQTDRGGAFF.

With respect to this clone: Other DNA sequences from this sample encode an identical CDR3 as well. This chain links TRBV18 with TRBJ1-5; D not resolved. CDR3 length: 13 residues. The ends were cut back, 2 bases at V and 2 bases at J, with 4 bases in the middle. Germline V gene sequence: CDR1 KGHSH, CDR2 LQKENI. DNA of the CDR3: TGTGCCAGCTCACCAGGGCGCAATCAGCCCCAGCATTTT. Translation: CASSPGRNQPQHF.

This chain joins TRBV27 and TRBJ2-4, with 8 bases lining up with TRBD2. Unmatched junction bases numbered 10, after V lost 7 bases and J lost 8 bases. The CDR3 covers 14 residues. Germline V gene lookup returns CDR1 MNHEY and CDR2 SMNVEV (reference sequence). The CDR3 DNA is TGTGCCAGCACCCTTATAGCCGGGGGGGACATTCAGTACTTC. This codes for CASTLIAGGDIQYF.

The chain employs TRBV28 and TRBJ2-7, with 9 bases fitting TRBD1. CDR1 is MDHEN, CDR2 SYDVKM, per germline. The CDR3 extends over 13 amino acids. With V trimmed by 7 bases and J by 7 bases, 8 bases remained unmatched. In DNA form, the CDR3 reads TGTGCCAGCACCGCACAGGGGGCGGGGGAGCAGTACTTC. Its translation: CASTAQGAGEQYF.

The chain couples TRBV27 to TRBJ2-2; D perhaps matches TRBD1 (5 bases). The CDR3 runs 15 residues. Germline assignment: CDR1 MNHEY and CDR2 SMNVEV (reference sequence). V was trimmed by 4 bases and J by 0 bases, leaving 9 bases between them. In DNA, the CDR3 is TGTGCCAGCAGTTATTCAGGGCCGAACACCGGGGAGCTGTTTTTT. Protein sequence: CASSYSGPNTGELFF.

This chain links TRBV2 with TRBJ1-2, with D perhaps TRBD1 (5 bases). This CDR3 has 12 residues. The V gene's germline CDR1 is SNHLY and CDR2 FYNNEI. The CDR3 protein is CGRKAGNYGYTF. The CDR3 bases are TGTGGCAGGAAGGCAGGGAACTATGGCTACACCTTC.

The rearrangement joins TRBV30 to TRBJ1-3; D remains ambiguous. V lost 0 bases, J lost 0 bases, and 6 bases lay in between. CDR3 length: 14 amino acids. CDR1 is GTSNPN and CDR2 is SVGIG in the germline V gene (reference sequence). CDR3: CAWSVAISGNTIYF. In DNA, the CDR3 is TGTGCCTGGAGTGTAGCAATCTCTGGAAACACCATATATTTT.

The chain links TRBV3-1 (or the pseudogene TRBV3-2) to TRBJ2-7; D gene ambiguous. The CDR3 extends over 11 amino acids. From germline, CDR1 is LGHDT and CDR2 YNNKEL (reference sequence). The V end lost 2 bases, the J end lost 6 bases, and 5 bases lay between the germline ends. CDR3 region: CASSQTGEQYF. The CDR3 nucleotides are TGTGCCAGCAGCCAAACCGGCGAGCAGTACTTC.

The J gene is TRBJ2-1, the V gene TRBV11-3; D unresolved. Trimming removed 2 bases from V and 8 bases from J, with 10 bases in between. CDR1 is SGHNT, CDR2 YENEEA, per germline. The CDR3 totals 13 residues. The CDR3 here is CASSLSSSHEQFF. The CDR3, as DNA: TGTGCCAGCAGCTTATCTTCTAGTCATGAGCAGTTCTTC.

By share, this clone counts as medium-sized. The chain uses TRBV30 and TRBJ2-7; D perhaps matches TRBD2 (6 bases). V was cut by 2 bases and J by 4 bases, with 15 bases left in between. Germline assignment: CDR1 GTSNPN and CDR2 SVGIG (reference sequence). The CDR3 length is 14 residues. CDR3 region: CAWSLERRGYEQYF. The CDR3 nucleotides are TGTGCCTGGAGTTTGGAAAGGAGGGGTTACGAGCAGTACTTC.